Following are 17 T cell receptor beta chains from one sample sequenced in a study of T cell repertoires and HLA-DP antigens. No antigens are known for them. Measured with immunoSEQ multiplex PCR; TCRdb has only the in-frame clones, and not every one. This sample carries about 73,000 clones, roughly 77% of them seen once, and the ten largest clones take 1.6%. Input material: CD4+ T cells from PBMCs. The receptors were gathered from a man aged 60 to 69 in good health and CMV-seronegative.

This sequence joins TRBV27 and TRBJ2-3; 10 bases fit TRBD2. In germline, CDR1 is MNHEY, CDR2 SMNVEV (reference sequence). With V trimmed by 6 bases and J by 0 bases, 12 bases remained unmatched. The CDR3 has 18 amino acids. CDR3 sequence: CASSRRRTSGISTDTQYF. DNA of the CDR3: TGTGCCAGCAGCAGACGTAGGACTAGCGGTATCAGCACAGATACGCAGTATTTT.

There are a few counts of this clone. The rearrangement uses TRBV5-8 and TRBJ2-5; perhaps TRBD1 as D (6 bases). The CDR3 runs 15 residues. Germline V CDR1 and CDR2: SGHTS, YDEGEE. Trimming shortened V by 4 bases and J by 4 bases, and 17 bases separated the two germline ends. CDR3 DNA: TGTGCCAGCAGCCCCCCCGTCCCCAGGGGAGAGACCCAGTACTTC. It yields the protein CASSPPVPRGETQYF. Based on the CDR3 plus reference TRBV5-8 and TRBJ2-5, the full variable domain is EAGVTQSPTHLIKTRGQQATLRCSPISGHTSVYWYQQALGLGLQFLLWYDEGEERNRGNFPPRFSGRQFPNYSSELNVNALELEDSALYLCASSPPVPRGETQYFGPGTRLLVL.

The rearrangement joins TRBV5-1 to TRBJ2-4; TRBD1 is a possible D gene (6 bases). V lost 4 bases and J lost 3, with 8 bases in between. The CDR3 has 13 residues. Germline CDR1 SGHRS, CDR2 YFSETQ. DNA of the CDR3: TGCGCCAGCAGCCTGGACAGCAAAAACATTCAGTACTTC. This sequence encodes CASSLDSKNIQYF.

This rearrangement joins TRBV9 to TRBJ2-2, with D possibly being TRBD1 or TRBD2 (5 bases each). Germline CDR1 reads SGDLS; CDR2 reads YYNGEE. This CDR3 has 18 residues. Trimming removed 2 bases from V and 2 bases from J, with 19 bases in between. CDR3 nucleotides: TGTGCCAGCAGCGTCCGTCCTGGGGGTCAGACCAACACCGGGGAGCTGTTTTTT. Its protein product is CASSVRPGGQTNTGELFF.

The gene calls are TRBV5-4 and TRBJ1-1, with TRBD1 as a possible D gene (5 bases). The CDR3 spans 16 residues. Germline-derived CDR1 and CDR2 are SGHNT and YYREEE (reference sequence). The V and J ends lost 0 bases and 0 bases respectively, with 12 bases between them. The CDR3 region has the DNA TGTGCCAGCAGCTTGGCCTTTGGGGGGTTGAACACTGAAGCTTTCTTT. Its protein product is CASSLAFGGLNTEAFF. Full variable domain (outside the CDR3, taken from reference TRBV5-4 and TRBJ1-1): ETGVTQSPTHLIKTRGQQVTLRCSSQSGHNTVSWYQQALGQGPQFIFQYYREEENGRGNFPPRFSGLQFPNYSSELNVNALELDDSALYLCASSLAFGGLNTEAFFGQGTRLTVV.

The J gene is TRBJ2-1, the V gene TRBV5-1, with 8 bases matching TRBD2. CDR1 and CDR2 (germline): SGHRS, YFSETQ. V was pared by 2 bases and J by 3 bases, with 4 bases of the junction left unmatched. The length of the CDR3 is 15 residues. The CDR3 region has the DNA TGCGCCAGCAGCTTCTATAGCGGGATCTACAATGAGCAGTTCTTC. Amino acid sequence: CASSFYSGIYNEQFF. Complete variable domain (other parts from reference TRBV5-1 and TRBJ2-1): KAGVTQTPRYLIKTRGQQVTLSCSPISGHRSVSWYQQTPGQGLQFLFEYFSETQRNKGNFPGRFSGRQFSNSRSEMNVSTLELGDSALYLCASSFYSGIYNEQFFGPGTRLTVL.

This chain joins TRBV7-8 and TRBJ2-7; TRBD1 agrees at 9 bases. CDR1 and CDR2 from the germline V gene are SGHVS and FQNEAQ. This CDR3 region has 13 residues. The V segment lost 5 bases and the J segment 4 bases; nucleotides outside the gene matches: 3. The CDR3, as DNA: TGTGCCAGCAGCCGGGACAGGGTGTACGAGCAGTACGTC. Translated: CASSRDRVYEQYV.

This chain connects TRBV9 to TRBJ2-3, with TRBD1 matching over 7 bases. The CDR3 covers 15 residues. V lost 2 bases to trimming and J lost 1 base; unmatched junction nucleotides: 4. Per germline, CDR1 SGDLS and CDR2 YYNGEE. CDR3: CASSVVGGGTDTQYF. CDR3 sequence (DNA): TGTGCCAGCAGCGTCGTAGGGGGCGGCACAGATACGCAGTATTTT.

This clone was seen a few times. The genes are TRBV7-9 and TRBJ2-7, with D possibly being TRBD2 (7 bases). The CDR3 sequence is 13 residues long. The germline V gene has CDR1 SEHNR and CDR2 FQNEAQ (reference sequence). V gave up 8 bases and J gave up 4 bases, with 15 bases separating them. In DNA, the CDR3 is TGTGCCAGCCGCTCCGCGGGGGCGTACGAGCAGTACTTC. Translating it yields CASRSAGAYEQYF.

This clone was detected once. This chain joins TRBV4-3 and TRBJ1-2; D ambiguous. CDR3 length equals 14 residues. The V and J ends lost 0 bases and 4 bases respectively, with 9 bases between them. CDR1 is LGHNA, CDR2 YSLEER, per germline. The CDR3 loop reads CASSQDTSTYGYTF. In DNA form, the CDR3 reads TGCGCCAGCAGCCAAGACACGTCGACCTATGGCTACACCTTC.

The gene calls are TRBV5-5 and TRBJ2-7; 9 positions agree with TRBD2. This CDR3 region has 16 residues. The trim removed 4 bases at V and 3 bases at J, leaving 11 bases unmatched. Germline V lookup: CDR1 SGHKS, CDR2 YYEKEE (reference sequence). CDR3 bases: TGTGCCAGCAGCCGGGGCTTAGCGGGGGCCAACTACGAGCAGTACTTC. Its translation: CASSRGLAGANYEQYF. Filled out from reference TRBV5-5 and TRBJ2-7, the complete variable domain reads DAGVTQSPTHLIKTRGQQVTLRCSPISGHKSVSWYQQVLGQGPQFIFQYYEKEERGRGNFPDRFSARQFPNYSSELNVNALLLGDSALYLCASSRGLAGANYEQYFGPGTRLTVT.

The chain combines TRBV11-3 with TRBJ2-1; 10 positions match TRBD2. CDR3 length: 14 amino acids. CDR1 SGHNT and CDR2 YENEEA come from the germline V gene. With V trimmed by 5 bases and J by 7 bases, 5 bases remained unmatched. The CDR3 here is CASSRTSGGNEQFF. Written as DNA, the CDR3 is TGTGCCAGCAGCCGGACTAGCGGCGGGAATGAGCAGTTCTTC.

This chain uses TRBV23-1 with TRBJ2-4, with TRBD2 identical over 8 bases. TRBV23-1 is known as an ORF, though its function is uncertain. Trimming took 4 bases from V and 6 from J; bases not matched to a gene: 11. CDR3 length equals 16 residues. The CDR3 here is CASSLPGGGRTNIQYF. CDR3 coding DNA: TGCGCCAGCAGTCTCCCCGGGGGGGGGCGAACAAACATTCAGTACTTC.

This chain links TRBV30 with TRBJ2-1; 7 bases fit TRBD2. From germline, CDR1 is GTSNPN and CDR2 SVGIG (reference sequence). The CDR3 is made up of 14 amino acids. V lost 7 bases and J lost 2; bases outside the gene matches: 8. CDR3 in DNA: TGTGCCTTCAACCGGGGGGTGCCCTACAATGAGCAGTTCTTC. Translating it yields CAFNRGVPYNEQFF.

The gene calls are TRBV5-4 and TRBJ2-3; 13 bases agree with TRBD2. The CDR3 contains 16 residues. CDR1 and CDR2 (germline): SGHNT, YYREEE (reference sequence). V dropped 4 bases and J dropped 3; count of bases not matched to a gene: 5. CDR3 bases: TGTGCCAGCAGCCCCGGACTAGCGGGAGCGACAGATACGCAGTATTTT. Translation gives CASSPGLAGATDTQYF.

This sequence joins TRBV10-3 and TRBJ1-2; tentative D call: TRBD1 (5 bases). The germline CDR1 and CDR2 sequences are ENHRY and SYGVKD. Trimming removed 6 bases from V and 1 base from J, with 12 bases in between. The CDR3 is 14 residues long. The CDR3 loop reads CAISTQGDNYGYTF. The CDR3 nucleotides are TGTGCCATCAGCACGCAAGGGGATAACTATGGCTACACCTTC.

V and J are TRBV9 and TRBJ2-2; possible D gene TRBD2, 5 bases. The CDR3 has 14 amino acids. CDR1 and CDR2 from the germline V gene are SGDLS and YYNGEE. Trimming took 0 bases from V and 5 from J, leaving 8 bases between them. The CDR3 region is CASSVATGTGELFF. CDR3 DNA sequence: TGTGCCAGCAGCGTAGCTACGGGGACCGGGGAGCTGTTTTTT.